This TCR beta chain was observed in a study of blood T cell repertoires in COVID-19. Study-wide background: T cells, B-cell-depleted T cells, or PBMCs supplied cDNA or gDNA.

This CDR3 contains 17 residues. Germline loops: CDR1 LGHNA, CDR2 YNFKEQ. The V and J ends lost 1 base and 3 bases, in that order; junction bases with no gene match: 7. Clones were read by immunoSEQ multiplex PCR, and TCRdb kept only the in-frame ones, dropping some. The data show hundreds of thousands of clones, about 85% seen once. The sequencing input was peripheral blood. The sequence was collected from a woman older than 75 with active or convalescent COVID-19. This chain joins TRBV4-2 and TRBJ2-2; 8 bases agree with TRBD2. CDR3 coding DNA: TGTGCCAGCAGCCAAGTGGTAGCGGGAAGGTACACCGGGGAGCTGTTTTTT. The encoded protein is CASSQVVAGRYTGELFF.